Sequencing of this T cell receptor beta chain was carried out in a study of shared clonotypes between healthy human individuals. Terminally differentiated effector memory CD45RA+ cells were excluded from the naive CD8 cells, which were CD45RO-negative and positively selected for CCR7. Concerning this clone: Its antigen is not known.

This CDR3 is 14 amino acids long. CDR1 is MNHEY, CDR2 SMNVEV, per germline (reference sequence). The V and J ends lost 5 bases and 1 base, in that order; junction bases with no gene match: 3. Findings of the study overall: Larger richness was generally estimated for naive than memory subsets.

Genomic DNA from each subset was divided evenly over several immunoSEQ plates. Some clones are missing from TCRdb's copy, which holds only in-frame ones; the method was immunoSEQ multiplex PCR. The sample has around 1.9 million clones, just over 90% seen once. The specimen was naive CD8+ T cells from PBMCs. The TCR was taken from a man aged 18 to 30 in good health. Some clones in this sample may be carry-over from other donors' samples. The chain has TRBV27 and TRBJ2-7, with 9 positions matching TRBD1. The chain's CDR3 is CASSGDRASYEQYF. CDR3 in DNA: TGTGCCAGCAGTGGGGACAGGGCTTCCTACGAGCAGTACTTC.